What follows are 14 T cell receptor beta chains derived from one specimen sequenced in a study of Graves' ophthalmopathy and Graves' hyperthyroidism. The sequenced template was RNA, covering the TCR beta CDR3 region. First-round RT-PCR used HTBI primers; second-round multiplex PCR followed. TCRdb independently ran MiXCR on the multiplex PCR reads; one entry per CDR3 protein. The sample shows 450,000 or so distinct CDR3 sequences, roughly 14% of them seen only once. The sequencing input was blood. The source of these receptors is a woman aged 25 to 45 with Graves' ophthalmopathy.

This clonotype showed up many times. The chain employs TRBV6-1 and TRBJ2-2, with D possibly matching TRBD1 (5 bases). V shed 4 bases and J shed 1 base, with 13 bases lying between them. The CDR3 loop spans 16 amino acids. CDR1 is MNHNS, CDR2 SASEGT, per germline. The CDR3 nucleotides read TGTGCCAGCAGTGCCCTGGGGCCCGAGAACACCGGGGAGCTGTTTTTT. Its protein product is CASSALGPENTGELFF.

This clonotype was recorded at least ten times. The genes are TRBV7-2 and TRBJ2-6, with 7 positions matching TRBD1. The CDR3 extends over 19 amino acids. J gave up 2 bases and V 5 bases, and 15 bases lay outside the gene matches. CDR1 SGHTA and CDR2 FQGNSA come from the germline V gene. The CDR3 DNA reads TGTGCCAGCAGCCCCCAGGCAGGGGGAGCCGTAACTGGGGCCAACGTCCTGACTTTC. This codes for CASSPQAGGAVTGANVLTF.

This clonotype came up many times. In DNA form, the CDR3 reads TGCGCCAGCAGCTTGGTTGGGAAGACTGAAGCTTTCTTT. Translation gives CASSLVGKTEAFF. The chain couples TRBV5-1 to TRBJ1-1; D is ambiguous. The germline V and J ends were trimmed by 0 bases and 5 bases, with 8 bases remaining between them. Per the germline V gene, CDR1 is SGHRS and CDR2 is YFSETQ. CDR3 size: 13 residues.

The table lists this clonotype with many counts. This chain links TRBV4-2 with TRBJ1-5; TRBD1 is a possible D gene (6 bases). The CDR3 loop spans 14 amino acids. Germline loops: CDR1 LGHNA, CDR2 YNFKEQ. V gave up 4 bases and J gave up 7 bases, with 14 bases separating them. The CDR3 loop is CASSPRGLGQPQHF. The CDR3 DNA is TGTGCCAGCAGCCCCAGGGGTTTAGGGCAGCCCCAGCATTTT.

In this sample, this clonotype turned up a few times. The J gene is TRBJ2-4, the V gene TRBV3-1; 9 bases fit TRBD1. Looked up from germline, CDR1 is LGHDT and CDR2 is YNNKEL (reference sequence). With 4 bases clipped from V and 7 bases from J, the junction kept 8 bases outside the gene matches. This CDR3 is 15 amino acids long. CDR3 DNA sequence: TGTGCCAGCAGCCTATTAGCAGGGACAGGGAACATTCAGTACTTC. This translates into CASSLLAGTGNIQYF.

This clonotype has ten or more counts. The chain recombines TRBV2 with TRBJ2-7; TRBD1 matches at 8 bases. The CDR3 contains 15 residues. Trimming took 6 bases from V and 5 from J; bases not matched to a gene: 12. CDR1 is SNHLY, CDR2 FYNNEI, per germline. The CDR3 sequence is CASRRLRQGLNEQYF. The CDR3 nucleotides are TGTGCCAGCAGGCGCCTTCGACAGGGGCTGAACGAGCAGTACTTC.

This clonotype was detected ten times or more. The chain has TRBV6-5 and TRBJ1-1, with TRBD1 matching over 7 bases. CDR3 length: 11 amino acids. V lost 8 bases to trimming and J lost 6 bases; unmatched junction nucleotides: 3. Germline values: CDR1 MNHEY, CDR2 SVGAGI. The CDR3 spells CASEQGSEAFF. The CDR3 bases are TGTGCCAGCGAACAGGGGTCTGAAGCTTTCTTT.

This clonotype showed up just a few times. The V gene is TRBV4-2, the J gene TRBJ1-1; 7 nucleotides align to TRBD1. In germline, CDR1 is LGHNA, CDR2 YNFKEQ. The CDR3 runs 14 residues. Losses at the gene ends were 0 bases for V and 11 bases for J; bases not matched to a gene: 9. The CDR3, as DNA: TGTGCCAGCAGCCAAGATACAGGGGAGCTAGGGGCTTTCTTT. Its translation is CASSQDTGELGAFF.

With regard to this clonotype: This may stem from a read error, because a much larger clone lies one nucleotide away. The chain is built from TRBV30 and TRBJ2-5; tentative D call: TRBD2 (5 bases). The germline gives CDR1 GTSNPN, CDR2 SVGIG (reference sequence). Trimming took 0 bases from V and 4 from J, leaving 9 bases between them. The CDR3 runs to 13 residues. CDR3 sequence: CAWSVTEGETQYF. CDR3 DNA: TGTGCCTGGAGTGTAACTGAGGGAGAGACCCAGTACTTC.

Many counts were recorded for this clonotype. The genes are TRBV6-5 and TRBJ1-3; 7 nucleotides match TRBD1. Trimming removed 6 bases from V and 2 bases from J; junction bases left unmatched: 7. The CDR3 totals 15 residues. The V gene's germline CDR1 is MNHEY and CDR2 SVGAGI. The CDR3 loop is CASRPTGETGNTIYF. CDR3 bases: TGTGCCAGCAGGCCTACAGGGGAAACTGGAAACACCATATATTTT.

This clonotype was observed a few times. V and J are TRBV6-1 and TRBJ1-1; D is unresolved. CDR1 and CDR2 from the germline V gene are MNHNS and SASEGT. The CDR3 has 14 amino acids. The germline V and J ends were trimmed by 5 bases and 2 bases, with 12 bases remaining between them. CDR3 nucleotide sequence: TGTGCCAGCAGTCCTGCAGGTTACAACACTGAAGCTTTCTTT. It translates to CASSPAGYNTEAFF.

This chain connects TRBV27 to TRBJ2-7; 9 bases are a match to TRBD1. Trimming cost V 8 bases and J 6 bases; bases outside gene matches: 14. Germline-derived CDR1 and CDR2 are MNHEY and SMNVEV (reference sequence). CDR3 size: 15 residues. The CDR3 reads CASAFSGTGIIEQYF. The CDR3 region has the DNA TGTGCCAGCGCATTCTCCGGGACAGGGATAATCGAGCAGTACTTC.

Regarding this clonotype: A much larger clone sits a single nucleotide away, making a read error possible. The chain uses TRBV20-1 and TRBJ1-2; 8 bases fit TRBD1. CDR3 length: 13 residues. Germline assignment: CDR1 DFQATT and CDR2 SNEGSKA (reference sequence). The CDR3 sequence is CSAPDRVNYGYAF. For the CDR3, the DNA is TGCAGTGCGCCGGACAGGGTTAACTATGGCTACGCCTTC.

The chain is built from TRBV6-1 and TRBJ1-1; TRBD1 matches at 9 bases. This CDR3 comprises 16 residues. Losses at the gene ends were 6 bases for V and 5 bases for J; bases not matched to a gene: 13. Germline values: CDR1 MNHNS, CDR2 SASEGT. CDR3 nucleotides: TGTGCCAGCAGCTCGGGACAGGGCAACACGCGGACTGAAGCTTTCTTT. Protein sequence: CASSSGQGNTRTEAFF.